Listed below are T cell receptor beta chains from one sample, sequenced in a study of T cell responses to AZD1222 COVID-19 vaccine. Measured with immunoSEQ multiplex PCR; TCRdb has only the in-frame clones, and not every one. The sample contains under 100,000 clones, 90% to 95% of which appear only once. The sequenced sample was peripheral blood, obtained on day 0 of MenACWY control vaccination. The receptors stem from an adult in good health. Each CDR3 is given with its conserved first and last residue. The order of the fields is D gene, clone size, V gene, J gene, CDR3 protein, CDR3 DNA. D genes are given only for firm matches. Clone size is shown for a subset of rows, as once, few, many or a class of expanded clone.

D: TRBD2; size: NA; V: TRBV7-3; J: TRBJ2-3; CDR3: CASSSAGVVGDTQYF; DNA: TGTGCCAGCAGCTCAGCGGGGGTCGTGGGAGATACGCAGTATTTT
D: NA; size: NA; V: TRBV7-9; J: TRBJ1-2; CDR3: CASSLVWERDGYTF; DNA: TGTGCCAGCAGCTTAGTCTGGGAAAGAGATGGCTACACCTTC
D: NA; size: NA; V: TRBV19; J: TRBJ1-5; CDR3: CASSISSNQPQHF; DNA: TGTGCCAGTAGTATATCCAGCAATCAGCCCCAGCATTTT
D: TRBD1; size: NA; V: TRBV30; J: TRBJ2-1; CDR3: CACLRGTGNEQFF; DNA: TGTGCCTGCCTCAGGGGGACAGGGAATGAGCAGTTCTTC
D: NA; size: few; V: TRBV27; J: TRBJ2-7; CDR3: CASSFGGGRSYEQYF; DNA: TGTGCCAGCAGTTTTGGAGGGGGAAGGTCCTACGAGCAGTACTTC
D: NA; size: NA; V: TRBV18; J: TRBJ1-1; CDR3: CASSRGQTRSTEAFF; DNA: TGTGCCAGCTCACGTGGACAGACCCGGAGCACTGAAGCTTTCTTT
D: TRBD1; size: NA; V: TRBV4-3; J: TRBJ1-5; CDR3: CASSQDRGPGNQPQHF; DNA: TGCGCCAGCAGCCAAGACAGGGGGCCAGGCAATCAGCCCCAGCATTTT
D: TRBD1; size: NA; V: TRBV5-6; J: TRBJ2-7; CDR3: CASSLVSAGGSYEQYF; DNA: TGTGCCAGCAGCTTGGTTTCGGCAGGGGGCTCCTACGAGCAGTACTTC
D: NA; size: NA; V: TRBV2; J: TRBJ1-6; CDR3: CASSAQGQNSPLHF; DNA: TGTGCCAGCAGTGCGCAGGGGCAAAATTCACCCCTCCACTTT
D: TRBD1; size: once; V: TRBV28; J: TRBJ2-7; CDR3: CASSLDLGQGREQYF; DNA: TGTGCCAGCAGTTTAGACTTGGGACAGGGGAGAGAGCAGTACTTC
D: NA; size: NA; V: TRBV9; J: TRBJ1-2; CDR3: CASSVGDMMRYGYTF; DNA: TGTGCCAGCAGCGTCGGGGACATGATGCGGTATGGCTACACCTTC
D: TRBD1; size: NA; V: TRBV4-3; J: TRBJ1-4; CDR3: CASSQGLAGGGEKLFF; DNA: TGCGCCAGCAGCCAAGGCCTGGCAGGGGGAGGGGAAAAACTGTTTTTT
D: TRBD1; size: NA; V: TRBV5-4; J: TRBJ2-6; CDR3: CASSQGQGSGANVLTF; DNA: TGTGCCAGCAGCCAGGGACAGGGCTCTGGGGCCAACGTCCTGACTTTC
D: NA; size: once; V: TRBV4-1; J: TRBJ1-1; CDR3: CATQTSLTMNTEAFF; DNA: TGCGCCACACAGACAAGCTTAACAATGAACACTGAAGCTTTCTTT
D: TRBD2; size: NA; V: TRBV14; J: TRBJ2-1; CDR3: CASSQTSGRLGEQFF; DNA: TGTGCCAGCAGCCAGACTAGCGGGAGATTAGGTGAGCAGTTCTTC
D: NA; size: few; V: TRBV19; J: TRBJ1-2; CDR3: CASSIRISAYGYTF; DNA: TGTGCCAGTAGTATCAGAATTTCCGCCTATGGCTACACCTTC
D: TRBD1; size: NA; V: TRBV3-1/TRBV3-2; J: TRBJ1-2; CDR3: CASSQVWTGANYGYTF; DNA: TGTGCCAGCAGCCAAGTCTGGACAGGGGCTAACTATGGCTACACCTTC
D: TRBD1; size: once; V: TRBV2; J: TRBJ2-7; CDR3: CASTGQGASYEQYF; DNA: TGTGCCAGCACTGGACAGGGGGCTTCCTACGAGCAGTACTTC
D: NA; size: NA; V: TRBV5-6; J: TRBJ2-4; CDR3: CASSLVGSKNIQYF; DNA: TGTGCCAGCAGCTTGGTTGGATCCAAAAACATTCAGTACTTC
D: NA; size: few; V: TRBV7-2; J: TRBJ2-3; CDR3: CASSSRSGAGPFLTDTQYF; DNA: TGTGCCAGCAGCTCCCGCTCCGGTGCGGGGCCTTTCCTCACAGATACGCAGTATTTT
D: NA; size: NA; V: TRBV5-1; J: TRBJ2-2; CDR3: CASSLGVAETTGELFF; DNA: TGCGCCAGCAGCCTAGGGGTAGCGGAGACCACCGGGGAGCTGTTTTTT
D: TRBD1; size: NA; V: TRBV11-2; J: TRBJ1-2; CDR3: CASSLKDRADYGYTF; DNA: TGTGCCAGCAGCTTAAAGGACAGGGCTGACTATGGCTACACCTTC
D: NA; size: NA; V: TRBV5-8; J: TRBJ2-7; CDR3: CASSLTSMGHYEQYF; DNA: TGTGCCAGCAGCTTGACTTCAATGGGGCACTACGAGCAGTACTTC
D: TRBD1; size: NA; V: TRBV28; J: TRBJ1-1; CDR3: CASSLGAGGPNTEAFF; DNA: TGTGCCAGCAGTCTGGGGGCAGGGGGCCCTAACACTGAAGCTTTCTTT
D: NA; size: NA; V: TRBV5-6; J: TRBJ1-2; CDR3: CASSLVQGWDGYTF; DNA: TGTGCCAGCAGCTTGGTTCAGGGGTGGGACGGCTACACCTTC
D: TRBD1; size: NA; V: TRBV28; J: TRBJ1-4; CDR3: CASSPGGGEKLFF; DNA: TGTGCCAGCAGCCCAGGGGGTGGGGAAAAACTGTTTTTT
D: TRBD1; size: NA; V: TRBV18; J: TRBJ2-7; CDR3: CASSPRSGQVTYEQYF; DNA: TGTGCCAGCTCACCACGGTCCGGACAGGTTACCTACGAGCAGTACTTC
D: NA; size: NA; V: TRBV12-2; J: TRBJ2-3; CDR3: CASRLGVGDTDTQYF; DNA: TGTGCAAGTCGCTTAGGAGTAGGGGACACAGATACGCAGTATTTT
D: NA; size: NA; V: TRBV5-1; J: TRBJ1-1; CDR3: CASKTGTMNTEAFF; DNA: TGCGCCAGTAAAACCGGGACAATGAACACTGAAGCTTTCTTT
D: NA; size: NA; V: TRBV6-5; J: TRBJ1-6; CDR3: CASSPGTGISPLHF; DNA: TGTGCCAGCAGTCCCGGGACGGGGATTTCACCCCTCCACTTT